This T cell receptor beta chain was observed in a study of blood T cells in healthy people across ages. Findings and limits, study-wide: PBMCs left unsorted prevented a conclusive naive versus antigen-experienced comparison. Per million T cells, TCR beta diversity dropped roughly linearly as age increased.

Per the germline V gene, CDR1 is MDHEN and CDR2 is SYDVKM. This CDR3 contains 18 residues. Deletions cut 5 bases from V and 3 bases from J, with 20 bases between. Healthy Caucasian individuals from Russia aged roughly 6 to 100 were enrolled as donors. With respect to this clonotype: Its target is unknown.

A second PCR of 7 to 11 cycles used a sample-barcoded 5' primer and a J-beta primer mix. Every cDNA was tagged by a template-switch adaptor with 12 random nucleotides. TCRdb re-called the 5' RACE reads through MiXCR, storing one row per CDR3 protein. The sample carries 720,000 or so distinct CDR3 sequences, roughly two fifths recorded once. The TCR originated in a man older than 75 in good health. The chain recombines TRBV28 with TRBJ2-6; TRBD1 might be the D (6 bases). The sample was blood. CDR3 residues: CASSRQGQGIGGANVLTF. The CDR3 DNA is TGTGCCAGCAGTCGTCAAGGGCAGGGGATTGGTGGGGCCAACGTCCTGACTTTC.